The text below deals with one TCR beta chain. Its antigen is undetermined. The sample belongs to a study of T cell repertoires in cytomegalovirus infection. Broader study findings: Dominant in the ex vivo response were TCR beta clonotypes restricted by HLA-C and specific for CMV. Using cumulative public TCR beta family frequency, the authors identified those who carried CMV together with the relevant HLA.

TCRdb ran MiXCR on the reads and lists one entry per CDR3 protein. The sample shows approximately 750,000 distinct CDR3 sequences, about 40% of them seen only once. This CDR3 spans 14 amino acids. In germline, CDR1 is MDHEN, CDR2 SYDVKM. Trimming stripped 7 bases from V and 0 bases from J, with 9 bases between. This rearrangement joins TRBV28 to TRBJ2-2; D not certain. Sample: PBMCs. The clonotype was recovered from a human donor in good health (CMV status not recorded). Some clones in this sample may be carry-over from other donors' samples. The CDR3 DNA reads TGTGCCAGCACGATAACCCCGAACACCGGGGAGCTGTTTTTT. It encodes CASTITPNTGELFF.